This T cell receptor beta chain was documented in a study of long-term antiretroviral therapy in people with HIV. Cryopreserved PBMC samples of roughly 0.9-10 million cells were used for DNA extraction. CDR3 length: 13 amino acids. V lost 7 bases and J 5 bases, leaving 15 bases between the germline ends. Per germline, CDR1 GTSNPN and CDR2 SVGIG (reference sequence). This was the immunoSEQ v3.0 assay at survey level. Sequencing was performed with immunoSEQ multiplex PCR; in TCRdb, only in-frame clones are kept and a portion is missing. The sample contains about 33,000 clones, 95% to 98% of which appear only once. Turning to this clone: The antigen remains undetermined.

General study results and limits: HIV repertoire CDR3 lengths ranged less widely than those of controls. Those clones which expanded before ART made up the dominant part of the repertoire at all time points.

Here the sequenced sample was unsorted PBMCs, taken 6.9 years after starting antiretroviral therapy. This rearrangement joins TRBV30 to TRBJ1-5; D perhaps matches TRBD1 (6 bases). The receptor was derived from a man younger than 40 with HIV. CDR3 sequence: CASTGPWDQPQHF. Here the CDR3 DNA reads TGTGCCTCAACAGGGCCTTGGGATCAGCCCCAGCATTTT. The full variable domain, rest sourced from reference TRBV30 and TRBJ1-5, is SQTIHQWPATLVQPVGSPLSLECTVEGTSNPNLYWYRQAAGRGLQLLFYSVGIGQISSEVPQNLSASRPQDRQFILSSKKLLLSDSGFYLCASTGPWDQPQHFGDGTRLSIL.